The rows below give T cell receptor beta chains drawn from one sample of a study of CXCR3-negative and CXCR3-positive naive CD8 T cells. TCRdb reprocessed the 5' RACE reads and reports one entry per CDR3 protein, with no DNA. This sample's table has 130,000 to 150,000 distinct CDR3 sequences. Sequencing was carried out using naive CXCR3+ CD8+ T cells from blood. The receptor source for this set is a human donor in good health. Some clones in this sample may be carry-over from other donors' samples. The CDR3 runs from the conserved cysteine through the conserved F or W.

V: TRBV7-9; J: TRBJ1-1; CDR3: CASSPPGTGWTEAFF
V: TRBV27; J: TRBJ2-7; CDR3: CASSSGTGGLYEQYF
V: TRBV15; J: TRBJ2-1; CDR3: CATSRDRSMTGVYNEQFF
V: TRBV28; J: TRBJ1-1; CDR3: CASTLRKRGAEAFF
V: TRBV7-6; J: TRBJ2-3; CDR3: CASSTSGGASDTQYF
V: TRBV23-1; J: TRBJ2-7; CDR3: CASSQSYPGTYEQYF
V: TRBV4-1; J: TRBJ2-7; CDR3: CASSQVSGSSYEQYF
V: TRBV6-2/TRBV6-3; J: TRBJ2-4; CDR3: CASSIGTGEENIQYF
V: TRBV29-1; J: TRBJ2-1; CDR3: CSVLAGGPGDEQFF
V: TRBV7-9; J: TRBJ1-1; CDR3: CASSLADEAFF
V: TRBV20-1; J: TRBJ2-7; CDR3: CSARVLAGEQYF
V: TRBV7-3; J: TRBJ2-3; CDR3: CASSLSSGLKDTQYF
V: TRBV27; J: TRBJ1-2; CDR3: CASSLKRIGYGYTF
V: TRBV12-3/TRBV12-4; J: TRBJ2-2; CDR3: CASSNSGTSGNTGELFF
V: TRBV29-1; J: TRBJ1-1; CDR3: CSVRIPGGTEAFF
V: TRBV6-5; J: TRBJ1-3; CDR3: CASSYRTGGMDTIYF
V: TRBV29-1; J: TRBJ2-5; CDR3: CSVDNLLTGEQETQYF
V: TRBV10-1; J: TRBJ1-1; CDR3: CASSDGTGDRGVPEAFF
V: TRBV9; J: TRBJ2-7; CDR3: CASSVEDSGSYEQYF
V: TRBV7-3; J: TRBJ1-1; CDR3: CASSSDSGPTEAFF
V: TRBV7-9; J: TRBJ2-7; CDR3: CASSPPDRKKYEQYF
V: TRBV12-3/TRBV12-4; J: TRBJ1-2; CDR3: CASSIGLGLRYGYTF
V: TRBV4-3; J: TRBJ2-3; CDR3: CASSQESGTGFTDTQYF
V: TRBV4-1; J: TRBJ1-2; CDR3: CASSQEDDTGYGYTF
V: TRBV3-1; J: TRBJ2-5; CDR3: CASSPRGLAGGLEETQYF
V: TRBV4-1; J: TRBJ2-3; CDR3: CASSQSPGGEKDTQYF
V: TRBV12-3/TRBV12-4; J: TRBJ2-1; CDR3: CASSFLEVRSYNEQFF
V: TRBV29-1; J: TRBJ2-7; CDR3: CSAQQGTYEQYF
V: TRBV6-5; J: TRBJ2-7; CDR3: CASSYSGLAETYEQYF
V: TRBV11-2; J: TRBJ2-7; CDR3: CASSLVVGGPTYEQYF
V: TRBV28; J: TRBJ1-6; CDR3: CASSLDRLNSPLHF
V: TRBV20-1; J: TRBJ2-5; CDR3: CSARPGTSGGTQYF
V: TRBV5-1; J: TRBJ1-1; CDR3: CASSATGGTEALF
V: TRBV7-9; J: TRBJ2-7; CDR3: CASSPGAVEQYF
V: TRBV10-3; J: TRBJ2-4; CDR3: CATKGVEDTKNIQYF
V: TRBV5-1; J: TRBJ1-3; CDR3: CASSLARGAHSGNTIYF
V: TRBV11-1; J: TRBJ2-5; CDR3: CASSLMWGTYQETQYF
V: TRBV2; J: TRBJ1-1; CDR3: CASMVTPNTEAFF
V: TRBV6-5; J: TRBJ1-1; CDR3: CASSTDRVNTEAFF
V: TRBV5-6; J: TRBJ2-7; CDR3: CASSLGTTITEQYF
V: TRBV7-6; J: TRBJ2-1; CDR3: CASSLSLAGTYNEQFF
V: TRBV12-3/TRBV12-4; J: TRBJ2-4; CDR3: CASSRVGDGIQYF
V: TRBV25-1; J: TRBJ2-1; CDR3: CASSERPLQGYSYNEQFF
V: TRBV29-1; J: TRBJ2-1; CDR3: CSVEVSGGNEQFF
V: TRBV7-3; J: TRBJ2-1; CDR3: CASSLMRTSGGSYNEQFF
V: TRBV20-1; J: TRBJ2-7; CDR3: CSATDRGTYEQYF
V: TRBV4-1; J: TRBJ2-1; CDR3: CASSQDVVRGAFYNEQFF
V: TRBV5-4; J: TRBJ1-3; CDR3: CASSPQFDRSFQGNTIYF
V: TRBV14; J: TRBJ2-2; CDR3: CASSPPGGNTGELFF
V: TRBV28; J: TRBJ2-7; CDR3: CASSPGTGSGEQYF